This TCR beta chain was sequenced during a study of T-cell memory formation after mild COVID-19. Study at large: Across donors, TCR clusters were largely donor specific.

J lost 2 bases, V lost 4 bases, and 1 base had no gene match. The CDR3 length is 15 residues. On this clonotype itself: Its antigen is unknown.

One entry per CDR3 protein results from TCRdb running MiXCR on the 5' RACE reads. The sample carries some 330,000 distinct CDR3 sequences, about 21% recorded once. The study, taken as a whole, reports: Clones shrinking between day 15 and 85 showed a balanced CD4/CD8 split, and those that grew later tilted toward CD4+. Clones which contracted sat mainly in CM and EM if CD4+, and in EMRA if CD8+. SARS-CoV-2 specificity was not confirmed for second-wave clones peaking on day 37.

The rearrangement uses TRBV12-3 or TRBV12-4 and TRBJ2-1, with TRBD2 matching over 11 bases. The specimen sequenced was PBMCs or a T cell subset sorted from them (not recorded which). The receptor was isolated from an adult woman who had mild COVID-19 (a few samples of this study predate the infection). Cell type and time point are not known. CDR3 coding DNA: TGTGCCAGCAGTTATAGCGGGAGGGCCTACAATGAGCAGTTCTTC. This sequence encodes CASSYSGRAYNEQFF.